The rows below give T cell receptor beta chains drawn from one sample of a study of blood T cell repertoires in COVID-19. Data came from immunoSEQ multiplex PCR; TCRdb stores just in-frame clones and leaves some out. Of 210,000 or so clones in the sample, roughly 90% were seen once. Source material: peripheral blood. The receptors originated from a man aged 35-49 years with acute or convalescent COVID-19. Each CDR3 is given with its conserved first and last residue. A D gene is named only where the DNA matches it firmly. The size of a clone is reported for some rows only, either as once, few or many, or as a class for expanded clones.

CDR3nt: TGTGCCAGCAGCTTGGCCTGGGGGGGCGACTATGGCTACACCTTC; CDR3aa: CASSLAWGGDYGYTF; j_gene: TRBJ1-2; v_gene: TRBV5-6; abundance: once; d_gene: -
CDR3nt: TGTGCCATCAGTGAGTCCACTAGCGGCTATGAGCAGTTCTTC; CDR3aa: CAISESTSGYEQFF; j_gene: TRBJ2-1; v_gene: TRBV10-3; abundance: -; d_gene: TRBD2
CDR3nt: TGTGCCAGCTCACCCGGACAGGGCACTGAAGCTTTCTTT; CDR3aa: CASSPGQGTEAFF; j_gene: TRBJ1-1; v_gene: TRBV18; abundance: -; d_gene: TRBD1
CDR3nt: TGTGCCATCAGTGAATCAGGGACAGGATTCTACGAGCAGTACTTC; CDR3aa: CAISESGTGFYEQYF; j_gene: TRBJ2-7; v_gene: TRBV10-3; abundance: -; d_gene: TRBD1
CDR3nt: TGCGCCAGCAGCCTAGGACAGGGGAAGAATGAAAAACTGTTTTTT; CDR3aa: CASSLGQGKNEKLFF; j_gene: TRBJ1-4; v_gene: TRBV5-1; abundance: -; d_gene: TRBD1
CDR3nt: TGTGCCAGCAATCAGATCGGGGCTAATGAAAAACTGTTTTTT; CDR3aa: CASNQIGANEKLFF; j_gene: TRBJ1-4; v_gene: TRBV6-5; abundance: -; d_gene: -
CDR3nt: TGTGCCAGCTCACCTCCAGGGACAGGCTATGGCTACACCTTC; CDR3aa: CASSPPGTGYGYTF; j_gene: TRBJ1-2; v_gene: TRBV18; abundance: -; d_gene: TRBD1
CDR3nt: TGCGCCAGCAGCTTGATGTCCCTAGCGGGGGCCTCTGGGGCCAACGTCCTGACTTTC; CDR3aa: CASSLMSLAGASGANVLTF; j_gene: TRBJ2-6; v_gene: TRBV5-1; abundance: -; d_gene: TRBD2
CDR3nt: TGTGCCAGCAGCTTGCTAGCGGGGCAATACAATGAGCAGTTCTTC; CDR3aa: CASSLLAGQYNEQFF; j_gene: TRBJ2-1; v_gene: TRBV7-2; abundance: -; d_gene: TRBD2
CDR3nt: TGTGCCAGCAGTCAGACGGGTTGGGAGCCCCAGCATTTT; CDR3aa: CASSQTGWEPQHF; j_gene: TRBJ1-5; v_gene: TRBV6-5; abundance: -; d_gene: -
CDR3nt: TGTGCCAGCAGCGTAGAGGGGCAGGGGAACACCATATATTTT; CDR3aa: CASSVEGQGNTIYF; j_gene: TRBJ1-3; v_gene: TRBV9; abundance: -; d_gene: -
CDR3nt: TGCGCCAGCAGCCAAGATAATCTCCGGGTCGGCACTGAAGCTTTCTTT; CDR3aa: CASSQDNLRVGTEAFF; j_gene: TRBJ1-1; v_gene: TRBV4-3; abundance: once; d_gene: -
CDR3nt: TGTGCCAGCACCCTAACGGAGGGTAGCGGTAAGACCCAGTACTTC; CDR3aa: CASTLTEGSGKTQYF; j_gene: TRBJ2-5; v_gene: TRBV6-5; abundance: -; d_gene: -
CDR3nt: TGCAGCGTTCGAGGCAGCCAAGATACGCAGTATTTT; CDR3aa: CSVRGSQDTQYF; j_gene: TRBJ2-3; v_gene: TRBV29-1; abundance: -; d_gene: -
CDR3nt: TGTGCCAGCAGGGAGGGGATGCTATATGGCTACACCTTC; CDR3aa: CASREGMLYGYTF; j_gene: TRBJ1-2; v_gene: TRBV2; abundance: once; d_gene: -
CDR3nt: TGTGCCAGCAGACCCCAGGGGGGCTCCTACAATGAGCAGTTCTTC; CDR3aa: CASRPQGGSYNEQFF; j_gene: TRBJ2-1; v_gene: TRBV7-9; abundance: once; d_gene: -
CDR3nt: TGTGCCAGCAGCTTAGACAGGGGGGCAGATACGCAGTATTTT; CDR3aa: CASSLDRGADTQYF; j_gene: TRBJ2-3; v_gene: TRBV7-2; abundance: -; d_gene: TRBD1
CDR3nt: TGTGCCAGCAGCCCCCCTTTCGGGGGTATGATTTTT; CDR3aa: CASSPPFGGMIF; j_gene: TRBJ2-2; v_gene: TRBV14; abundance: -; d_gene: -
CDR3nt: TGTGCCAGTAGTAAACAGGGGAACCTTAATGAAAAACTGTTTTTT; CDR3aa: CASSKQGNLNEKLFF; j_gene: TRBJ1-4; v_gene: TRBV19; abundance: -; d_gene: TRBD1
CDR3nt: TGCAGCTTCGGGGTGGGAACAGATACGCAGTATTTT; CDR3aa: CSFGVGTDTQYF; j_gene: TRBJ2-3; v_gene: TRBV29-1; abundance: -; d_gene: -
CDR3nt: TGCGCCAGCAGCTTGGGGACACTCAACTATGGCTACACCTTC; CDR3aa: CASSLGTLNYGYTF; j_gene: TRBJ1-2; v_gene: TRBV5-1; abundance: -; d_gene: -
CDR3nt: TGCGCCAGCAGCCAAGCGGGACACTTGAACACTGAAGCTTTCTTT; CDR3aa: CASSQAGHLNTEAFF; j_gene: TRBJ1-1; v_gene: TRBV4-1; abundance: once; d_gene: -
CDR3nt: TGCAGTGCTAGTGCCGGACTAGCGGGGGCCTACGAGCAGTACTTC; CDR3aa: CSASAGLAGAYEQYF; j_gene: TRBJ2-7; v_gene: TRBV20-1; abundance: -; d_gene: TRBD2
CDR3nt: TGCGCCAGCAGCCAAGAGGGGAGCTACGAGCAGTACTTC; CDR3aa: CASSQEGSYEQYF; j_gene: TRBJ2-7; v_gene: TRBV4-1; abundance: -; d_gene: -
CDR3nt: TGTGCTAGTGGTTTGGTATGGACAGGGGACTCCCCGGCTAACTATGGCTACACCTTC; CDR3aa: CASGLVWTGDSPANYGYTF; j_gene: TRBJ1-2; v_gene: TRBV12-5; abundance: -; d_gene: TRBD1
CDR3nt: TGTGCCAGCAGCGTAGCGGGGGGGCGGTACAATGAGCAGTTCTTC; CDR3aa: CASSVAGGRYNEQFF; j_gene: TRBJ2-1; v_gene: TRBV9; abundance: -; d_gene: TRBD2
CDR3nt: TGTGCCAGCAGGCTTGTCCCCATTTTCCCCCGCAGGGTCTATGGCTACACCTTC; CDR3aa: CASRLVPIFPRRVYGYTF; j_gene: TRBJ1-2; v_gene: TRBV7-9; abundance: -; d_gene: -
CDR3nt: TGTGCCACCAGTTACACAGATACGCAGTATTTT; CDR3aa: CATSYTDTQYF; j_gene: TRBJ2-3; v_gene: TRBV24-1; abundance: -; d_gene: -
CDR3nt: TGTGCCAGCAGTTACGTTAGGTTGAGGGGAGGGAACCTAGAGACCCAGTACTTC; CDR3aa: CASSYVRLRGGNLETQYF; j_gene: TRBJ2-5; v_gene: TRBV6-8; abundance: -; d_gene: TRBD2
CDR3nt: TGTGCTCCCCCCAGGACAGGGAGGGGAGAGACCCAGTACTTC; CDR3aa: CAPPRTGRGETQYF; j_gene: TRBJ2-5; v_gene: TRBV21-1; abundance: -; d_gene: -
CDR3nt: TGTGCCAGCAGTTCCAACAGGGGGCGAAGCTCTGAAGCTTTCTTT; CDR3aa: CASSSNRGRSSEAFF; j_gene: TRBJ1-1; v_gene: TRBV28; abundance: -; d_gene: TRBD1